This T cell receptor beta chain was retrieved from a study of PD-1 blockade in classical Hodgkin lymphoma. Study context: Nivolumab dosing for patients was 3 mg/kg, administered intravenously every 2 weeks.

Study-wide results and limits: Complete responders' baseline diversity resembled that of newly diagnosed patients. Some patients started nivolumab under 1 year after ASCT, and they were excluded.

In germline, CDR1 is SGDLS, CDR2 YYNGEE. V lost 2 bases to trimming and J lost 3 bases; unmatched junction nucleotides: 2. CDR3 length: 14 amino acids. Sequenced by immunoSEQ multiplex PCR; TCRdb stores in-frame clones only, minus some. The repertoire has 20,000 to 25,000 clones, approximately 80% of them found once; the top ten carry more than 20%. Points on this clone: Its antigen is undetermined.

Time point here: cycle 4 day 1 (C4D1), after 6 weeks of nivolumab. The patients all showed relapse after autologous stem cell transplantation, while their brentuximab vedotin exposure varied. The V and J genes are TRBV9 and TRBJ2-7, with 10 positions matching TRBD1. The sequenced sample was peripheral blood mononuclear cells (PBMCs), obtained before the fourth cycle of nivolumab. This receptor was obtained from a human donor with classical Hodgkin lymphoma. The CDR3 DNA reads as TGTGCCAGCAGCGTCCGGGACAGGGGCTACGAGCAGTACTTC. Protein: CASSVRDRGYEQYF.